This passage covers 18 T cell receptor beta chains from one sample sequenced in a study of cytomegalovirus exposure and HLA in healthy donors. Libraries were prepared by immunoSEQ multiplex PCR; TCRdb keeps only in-frame clonotypes and omits some of them. The data contain 220,000 or so clones, around 80% of them singletons. The specimen sequenced was PBMCs. The receptors were gathered from a woman in her 30s in good health and CMV-seropositive.

The V gene is TRBV27, the J gene TRBJ1-2; D might be TRBD1 (6 bases). Germline CDR1 and CDR2: MNHEY and SMNVEV (reference sequence). The CDR3 totals 15 residues. Trimming left V 3 bases short and J 4 bases short, with 15 bases between. CDR3 DNA sequence: TGTGCCAGCAGTTTCTCCGGCAGAGGGGGCTATGGCTACACCTTC. Protein product: CASSFSGRGGYGYTF.

This clone was recorded only once. This sequence joins TRBV2 and TRBJ1-1; D gene ambiguous. Deletions cut 6 bases from V and 0 bases from J, with 11 bases between. CDR3 length: 14 residues. Per the germline V gene, CDR1 is SNHLY and CDR2 is FYNNEI. The CDR3 nucleotides read TGTGCCAGCAGAGCTGAACTCATGAACACTGAAGCTTTCTTT. This sequence encodes CASRAELMNTEAFF.

This clone was counted only a few times. The chain uses TRBV30 and TRBJ2-2; no clear D gene. The CDR3 is 13 residues long. Germline CDR1 and CDR2: GTSNPN and SVGIG (reference sequence). V was trimmed by 2 bases and J by 6 bases, leaving 10 bases between them. The DNA of the CDR3 is TGTGCCTGGAGTCTCCAAAGGTCCGGGGAGCTGTTTTTT. It codes for CAWSLQRSGELFF.

The gene calls are TRBV30 and TRBJ2-1, with D possibly being TRBD2 (6 bases). The CDR3 is made up of 13 amino acids. V was clipped by 3 bases and J by 10 bases, with 16 bases between them. Germline V gives CDR1 GTSNPN, CDR2 SVGIG (reference sequence). CDR3 sequence reads: CAWRLPDGGEQFF. CDR3 sequence (DNA): TGTGCCTGGAGACTCCCTGACGGGGGAGAGCAGTTCTTC.

The rearrangement uses TRBV27 and TRBJ2-1, with 9 nucleotides matching TRBD2. Unmatched junction bases numbered 6, after V lost 5 bases and J lost 7 bases. Germline V gene sequence: CDR1 MNHEY, CDR2 SMNVEV (reference sequence). CDR3 length: 14 residues. In nucleotides, the CDR3 is TGTGCCAGCAGTCCAGGACTAGCGTGGAATGAGCAGTTCTTC. Residues: CASSPGLAWNEQFF.

This clone was counted once. The chain is built from TRBV5-1 and TRBJ2-1; 9 bases line up with TRBD2. The trim removed 0 bases at V and 9 bases at J, leaving 7 bases unmatched. Germline lookup yields CDR1 SGHRS and CDR2 YFSETQ. The CDR3 covers 15 residues. As DNA, the CDR3 is TGCGCCAGCAGCTTGGGCGGGAGGGCCGGAGGTGAGCAGTTCTTC. This translates into CASSLGGRAGGEQFF.

V usage is TRBV7-2 and J usage is TRBJ2-7; possibly TRBD1 or TRBD2 for D (5 bases each). The CDR3 is 14 amino acids. Germline V lookup: CDR1 SGHTA, CDR2 FQGNSA. V was clipped by 3 bases and J by 4 bases, with 13 bases between them. CDR3 nucleotide sequence: TGTGCCAGCAGCTTTCAGGGAGCACAGTACGAGCAGTACTTC. It encodes CASSFQGAQYEQYF.

The V call is TRBV5-4, the J call TRBJ2-5, with D unresolved. CDR3 size: 12 residues. CDR1 is SGHNT and CDR2 is YYREEE in the germline V gene (reference sequence). Trimming took off 4 bases at V and 4 bases at J, with 8 bases between the two ends. The CDR3 nucleotides read TGTGCCAGCAGCCCTTTTGGAGAGACCCAGTACTTC. Amino acids: CASSPFGETQYF.

The gene calls are TRBV7-3 and TRBJ1-1, with D possibly being TRBD1 (6 bases). The CDR3 spans 13 residues. V shed 5 bases and J shed 4 bases, with 11 bases lying between them. Germline V gene data show CDR1 as SGHTA and CDR2 as FQGTGA. The CDR3 DNA follows: TGTGCCAGCAGCCGGACAGAGAGCACTGAAGCTTTCTTT. Its translation is CASSRTESTEAFF.

The V gene is TRBV29-1, the J gene TRBJ1-5; D is ambiguous. Germline CDR1 SQVTM, CDR2 ANQGSEA. Between the trimmed V and J ends, which lost 5 bases and 4 bases, there was a span of 12 bases. The CDR3 is 13 residues long. CDR3 amino acids: CSVSSGVNQPQHF. CDR3 coding DNA: TGCAGCGTTAGCAGTGGAGTGAATCAGCCCCAGCATTTT. Combining the CDR3 with reference TRBV29-1 and TRBJ1-5 gives the whole variable domain SAVISQKPSRDICQRGTSLTIQCQVDSQVTMMFWYRQQPGQSLTLIATANQGSEATYESGFVIDKFPISRPNLTFSTLTVSNMSPEDSSIYLCSVSSGVNQPQHFGDGTRLSIL.

The chain employs TRBV30 and TRBJ2-5, with a tentative D call TRBD2 (7 bases). From germline, CDR1 is GTSNPN and CDR2 SVGIG (reference sequence). CDR3 size: 14 residues. The germline V and J ends were trimmed by 5 bases and 5 bases, with 18 bases remaining between them. CDR3 nucleotides: TGTGCCTGGGACCTTAGGGGGGGGTTGGAGACCCAGTACTTC. The encoded protein is CAWDLRGGLETQYF.

The V and J genes are TRBV28 and TRBJ1-3; D may be TRBD1 (5 bases). Germline CDR1 is MDHEN and CDR2 is SYDVKM. The CDR3 length is 14 residues. V lost 8 bases, J lost 4 bases, and 15 bases lay in between. CDR3 coding DNA: TGTGCCAGCCATACTTCGGGGGGAGGAAACACCATATATTTT. Residues: CASHTSGGGNTIYF.

The gene calls are TRBV28 and TRBJ1-2; D is ambiguous. This CDR3 is 16 amino acids long. Per the germline V gene, CDR1 is MDHEN and CDR2 is SYDVKM. The germline V and J ends were trimmed by 6 bases and 0 bases, with 17 bases remaining between them. CDR3: CASRPGDPKTNYGYTF. DNA of the CDR3: TGTGCCAGCAGGCCGGGAGATCCGAAGACTAACTATGGCTACACCTTC.

This sequence joins TRBV27 and TRBJ1-5, with D maybe TRBD1 (5 bases). The CDR3 consists of 13 residues. Germline V gene sequence: CDR1 MNHEY, CDR2 SMNVEV (reference sequence). V gave up 7 bases and J gave up 2 bases, with 9 bases separating them. CDR3: CASTGARNQPQHF. In DNA form, the CDR3 reads TGTGCCAGCACCGGGGCCCGCAATCAGCCCCAGCATTTT.

The chain combines TRBV11-2 with TRBJ2-7; TRBD2 is a possible D gene (6 bases). Germline loops: CDR1 SGHAT, CDR2 FQNNGV. V was shortened by 1 base and J by 6 bases, with 13 bases between the two germline ends. CDR3 length: 14 residues. CDR3 amino acids: CASSLVQGGGEQYF. DNA for the CDR3: TGTGCCAGCAGCTTAGTGCAGGGAGGTGGCGAGCAGTACTTC.

The rearrangement links TRBV18 to TRBJ1-4, with D unclear. The V and J ends lost 8 bases and 8 bases respectively, with 15 bases between them. The CDR3 extends over 13 amino acids. CDR1 is KGHSH and CDR2 is LQKENI in the germline V gene. This CDR3 reads CASGPGIREKLFF. The CDR3 nucleotides read TGTGCCAGCGGACCGGGCATTCGAGAAAAACTGTTTTTT.

For the CDR3, the DNA is TGTGCCAGCAGGAACGCCGGGACAGGGGGCTTCGCTGAAGCTTTCTTT. Translating gives CASRNAGTGGFAEAFF. The V gene is TRBV5-6, the J gene TRBJ1-1; 12 positions agree with TRBD1. Germline values: CDR1 SGHDT, CDR2 YYEEEE. J was trimmed by 6 bases and V by 5 bases; bases with no gene match: 11. The CDR3 sequence is 16 residues long.

Concerning this clone: A read error may explain this, as a much larger clone is one base away. The V and J genes are TRBV7-2 and TRBJ2-7; 8 bases match TRBD1. V lost 5 bases and J lost 5; bases outside the gene matches: 2. Germline V lookup: CDR1 SGHTA, CDR2 FQGNSA. The CDR3 length is 12 residues. The CDR3 region has the DNA TGTGCCAGCAGCCTGACAGGGGACGAGCAGTACTTC. Amino acid sequence: CASSLTGDEQYF.